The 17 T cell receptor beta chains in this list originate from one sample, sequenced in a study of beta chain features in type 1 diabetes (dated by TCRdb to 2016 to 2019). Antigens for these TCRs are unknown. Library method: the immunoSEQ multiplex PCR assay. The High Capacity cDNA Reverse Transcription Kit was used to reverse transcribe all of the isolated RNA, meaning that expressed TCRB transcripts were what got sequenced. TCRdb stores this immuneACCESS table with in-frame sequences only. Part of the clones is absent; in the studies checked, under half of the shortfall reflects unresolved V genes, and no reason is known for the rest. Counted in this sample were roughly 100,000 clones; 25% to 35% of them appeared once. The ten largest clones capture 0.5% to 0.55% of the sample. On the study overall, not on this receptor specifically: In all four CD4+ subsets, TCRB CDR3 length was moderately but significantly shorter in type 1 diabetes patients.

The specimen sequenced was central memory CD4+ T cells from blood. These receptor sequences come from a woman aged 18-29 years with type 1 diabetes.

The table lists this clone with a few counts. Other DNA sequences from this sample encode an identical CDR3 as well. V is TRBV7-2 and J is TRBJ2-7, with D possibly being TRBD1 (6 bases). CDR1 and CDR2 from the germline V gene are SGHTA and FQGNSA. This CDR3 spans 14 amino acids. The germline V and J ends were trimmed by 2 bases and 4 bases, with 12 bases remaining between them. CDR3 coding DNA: TGTGCCAGCAGCTTACGCCAGGGGTGGTACGAGCAGTACTTC. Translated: CASSLRQGWYEQYF.

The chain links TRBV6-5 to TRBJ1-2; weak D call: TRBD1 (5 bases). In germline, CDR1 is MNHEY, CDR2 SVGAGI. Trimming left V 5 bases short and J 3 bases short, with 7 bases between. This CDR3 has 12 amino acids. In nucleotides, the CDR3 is TGTGCCAGCAGTAAGGGGTACTATGGCTACACCTTC. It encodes CASSKGYYGYTF.

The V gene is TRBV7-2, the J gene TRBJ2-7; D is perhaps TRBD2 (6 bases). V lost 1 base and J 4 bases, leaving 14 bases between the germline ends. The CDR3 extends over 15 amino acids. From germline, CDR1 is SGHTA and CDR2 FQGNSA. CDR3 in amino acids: CASSLESGLVYEQYF. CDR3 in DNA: TGTGCCAGCAGCTTAGAGAGCGGGTTAGTGTACGAGCAGTACTTC.

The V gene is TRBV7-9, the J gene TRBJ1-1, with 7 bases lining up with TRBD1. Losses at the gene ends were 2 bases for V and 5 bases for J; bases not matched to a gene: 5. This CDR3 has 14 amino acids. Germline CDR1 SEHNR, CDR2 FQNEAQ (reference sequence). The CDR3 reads CASSLSSGGTEAFF. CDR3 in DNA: TGTGCCAGCAGCTTAAGTTCAGGGGGAACTGAAGCTTTCTTT. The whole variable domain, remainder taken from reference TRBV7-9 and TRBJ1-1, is DTGVSQNPRHKITKRGQNVTFRCDPISEHNRLYWYRQTLGQGPEFLTYFQNEAQLEKSRLLSDRFSAERPKGSFSTLEIQRTEQGDSAMYLCASSLSSGGTEAFFGQGTRLTVV.

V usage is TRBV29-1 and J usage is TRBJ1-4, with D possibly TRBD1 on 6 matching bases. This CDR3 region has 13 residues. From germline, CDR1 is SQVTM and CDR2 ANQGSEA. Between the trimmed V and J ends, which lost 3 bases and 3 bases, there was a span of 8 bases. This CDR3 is CSVEGHANEKLFF. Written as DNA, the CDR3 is TGCAGCGTTGAGGGACATGCTAATGAAAAACTGTTTTTT.

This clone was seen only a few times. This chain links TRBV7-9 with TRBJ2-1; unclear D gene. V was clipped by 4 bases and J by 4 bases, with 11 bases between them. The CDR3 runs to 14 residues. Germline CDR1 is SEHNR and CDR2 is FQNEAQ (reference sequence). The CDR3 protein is CASSYRGEYNEQFF. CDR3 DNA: TGTGCCAGCAGCTATCGTGGAGAATACAATGAGCAGTTCTTC.

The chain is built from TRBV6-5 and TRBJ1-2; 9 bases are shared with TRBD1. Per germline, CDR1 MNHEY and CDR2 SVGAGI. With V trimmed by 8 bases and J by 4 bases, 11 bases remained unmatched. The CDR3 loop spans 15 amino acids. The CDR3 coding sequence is TGTGCCAGCTATCCGGGACAGGGACCCTTCTATGGCTACACCTTC. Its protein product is CASYPGQGPFYGYTF.

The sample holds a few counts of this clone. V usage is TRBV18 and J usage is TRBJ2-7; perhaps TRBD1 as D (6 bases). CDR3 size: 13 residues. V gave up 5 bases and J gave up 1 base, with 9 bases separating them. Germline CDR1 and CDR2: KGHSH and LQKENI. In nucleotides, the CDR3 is TGTGCCAGCTCAACAGGGATATCCTACGAGCAGTACTTC. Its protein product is CASSTGISYEQYF. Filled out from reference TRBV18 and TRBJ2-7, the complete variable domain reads NAGVMQNPRHLVRRRGQEARLRCSPMKGHSHVYWYRQLPEEGLKFMVYLQKENIIDESGMPKERFSAEFPKEGPSILRIQQVVRGDSAAYFCASSTGISYEQYFGPGTRLTVT.

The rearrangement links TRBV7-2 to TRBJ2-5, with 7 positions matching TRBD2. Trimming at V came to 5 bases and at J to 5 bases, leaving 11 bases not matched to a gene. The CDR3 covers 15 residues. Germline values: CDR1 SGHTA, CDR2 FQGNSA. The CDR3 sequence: CASSLRPWEGETQYF. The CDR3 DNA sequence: TGTGCCAGCAGCCTTCGCCCCTGGGAGGGTGAGACCCAGTACTTC.

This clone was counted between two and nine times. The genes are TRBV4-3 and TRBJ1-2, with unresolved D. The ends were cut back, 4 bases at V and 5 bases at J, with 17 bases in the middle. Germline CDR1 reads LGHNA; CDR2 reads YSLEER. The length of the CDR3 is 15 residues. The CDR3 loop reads CASSRAEDVDYGYTF. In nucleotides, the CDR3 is TGCGCCAGCAGCCGTGCTGAGGATGTGGATTATGGCTACACCTTC.

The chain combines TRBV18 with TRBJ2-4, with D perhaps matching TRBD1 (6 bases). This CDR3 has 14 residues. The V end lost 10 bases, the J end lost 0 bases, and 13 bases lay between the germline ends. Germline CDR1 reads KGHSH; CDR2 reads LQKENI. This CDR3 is CATTGQLAKNIQYF. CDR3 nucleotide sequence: TGTGCCACTACTGGACAGCTAGCCAAAAACATTCAGTACTTC. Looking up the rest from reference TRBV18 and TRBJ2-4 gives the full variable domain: NAGVMQNPRHLVRRRGQEARLRCSPMKGHSHVYWYRQLPEEGLKFMVYLQKENIIDESGMPKERFSAEFPKEGPSILRIQQVVRGDSAAYFCATTGQLAKNIQYFGAGTRLSVL.

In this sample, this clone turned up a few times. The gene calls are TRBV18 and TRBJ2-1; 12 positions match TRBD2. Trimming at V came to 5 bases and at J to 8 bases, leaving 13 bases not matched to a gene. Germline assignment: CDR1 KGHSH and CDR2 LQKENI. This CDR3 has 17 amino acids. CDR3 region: CASSTYLTSGSGDEQFF. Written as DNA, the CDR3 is TGTGCCAGCTCAACCTACTTGACTAGCGGGAGCGGAGATGAGCAGTTCTTC.

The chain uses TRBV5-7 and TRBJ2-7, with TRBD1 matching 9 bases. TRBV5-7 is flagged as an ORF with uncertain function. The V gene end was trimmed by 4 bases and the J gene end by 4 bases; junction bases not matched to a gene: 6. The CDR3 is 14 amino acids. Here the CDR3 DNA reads TGTGCCAGCAGCGGGACAGGGATGTCGTACGAGCAGTACGTC. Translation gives CASSGTGMSYEQYV.

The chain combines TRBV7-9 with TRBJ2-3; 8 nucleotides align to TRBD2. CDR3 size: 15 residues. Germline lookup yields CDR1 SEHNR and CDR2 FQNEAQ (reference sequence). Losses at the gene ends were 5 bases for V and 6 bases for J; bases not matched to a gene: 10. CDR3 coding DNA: TGTGCCAGCAGCCCGGGGGGGACCCGCCGGGATACGCAGTATTTT. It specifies CASSPGGTRRDTQYF. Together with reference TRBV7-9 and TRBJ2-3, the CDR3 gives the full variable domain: DTGVSQNPRHKITKRGQNVTFRCDPISEHNRLYWYRQTLGQGPEFLTYFQNEAQLEKSRLLSDRFSAERPKGSFSTLEIQRTEQGDSAMYLCASSPGGTRRDTQYFGPGTRLTVL.

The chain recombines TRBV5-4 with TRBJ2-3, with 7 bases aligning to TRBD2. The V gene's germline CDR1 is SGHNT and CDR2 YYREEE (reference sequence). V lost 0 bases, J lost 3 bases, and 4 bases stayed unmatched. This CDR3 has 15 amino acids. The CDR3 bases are TGTGCCAGCAGCTTGGGCGGACTAGGAACAGATACGCAGTATTTT. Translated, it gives CASSLGGLGTDTQYF.

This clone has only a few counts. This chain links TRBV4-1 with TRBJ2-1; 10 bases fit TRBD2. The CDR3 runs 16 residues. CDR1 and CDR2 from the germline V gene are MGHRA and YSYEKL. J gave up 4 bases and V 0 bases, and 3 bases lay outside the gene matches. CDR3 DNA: TGCGCCAGCAGCCAAGAAGAACTAGCGGGGTACAATGAGCAGTTCTTC. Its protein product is CASSQEELAGYNEQFF.

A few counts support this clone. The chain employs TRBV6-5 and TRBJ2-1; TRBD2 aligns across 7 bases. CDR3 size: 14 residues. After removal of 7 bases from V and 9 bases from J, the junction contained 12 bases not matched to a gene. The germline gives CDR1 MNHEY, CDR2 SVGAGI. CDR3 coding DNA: TGTGCCAGCACCTCCACGGGACTACATGGTGAGCAGTTCTTC. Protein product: CASTSTGLHGEQFF.